The 10 T cell receptor beta chains presented below share a single source sample, sequenced in a study of blood T cell repertoires in COVID-19. This table comes from immunoSEQ multiplex PCR, and its TCRdb copy is limited to in-frame clones, with some not included. The table records 190,000 or so clones, 85% to 90% of them present only once. What was sequenced was peripheral blood. The receptors shown here come from a woman aged 25 to 45 with active or convalescent COVID-19.

This rearrangement joins TRBV4-1 to TRBJ2-7, with TRBD1 identical over 7 bases. J gave up 6 bases and V 4 bases, and 18 bases lay outside the gene matches. CDR3 length equals 17 residues. Germline V gives CDR1 MGHRA, CDR2 YSYEKL. CDR3: CASSLFPPGTDPSEQYF. CDR3 DNA: TGCGCCAGCAGCCTCTTCCCCCCCGGGACAGATCCCTCCGAGCAGTACTTC.

This clone has just one count. The chain carries TRBV29-1 and TRBJ1-1; D not certain. Germline lookup yields CDR1 SQVTM and CDR2 ANQGSEA. CDR3 length: 12 amino acids. The ends were cut back, 1 base at V and 1 base at J, with 4 bases in the middle. DNA of the CDR3: TGCAGCGTTGAAGGCAGGAACACTGAAGCTTTCTTT. Amino acid sequence: CSVEGRNTEAFF.

The V call is TRBV7-6, the J call TRBJ1-2; 9 bases match TRBD1. Germline loops: CDR1 SGHVS, CDR2 FNYEAQ. The CDR3 consists of 17 residues. V lost 0 bases and J lost 2; bases outside the gene matches: 7. The CDR3 sequence: CASSLAAGTGSNYGYTF. The CDR3 bases are TGTGCCAGCAGCTTAGCCGCCGGGACAGGGTCGAACTATGGCTACACCTTC.

The J gene is TRBJ2-3, the V gene TRBV24-1; a possible D gene is TRBD1 (6 bases). Deletions cut 5 bases from V and 5 bases from J, with 10 bases between. CDR1 KGHDR and CDR2 SFDVKD come from the germline V gene. The CDR3 covers 13 residues. Here the CDR3 reads CATSARTEDTQYF. CDR3 bases: TGTGCCACCAGTGCTCGGACAGAAGATACGCAGTATTTT.

The chain recombines TRBV11-3 with TRBJ1-2, with TRBD1 as a possible D gene (6 bases). The CDR3 totals 15 residues. Trimming removed 4 bases at V and 7 bases at J, with 19 bases between. The V gene's germline CDR1 is SGHNT and CDR2 YENEEA. CDR3 region: CASSSPTPPGAGYTF. DNA of the CDR3: TGTGCCAGCAGCTCCCCTACACCTCCAGGGGCTGGCTACACCTTC.

The chain has TRBV7-6 and TRBJ2-6; maybe TRBD2 (5 bases). CDR1 is SGHVS and CDR2 is FNYEAQ in the germline V gene. CDR3 size: 14 residues. Trimming removed 6 bases from V and 1 base from J, with 7 bases in between. The CDR3 protein is CASRGLSGANVLTF. CDR3 DNA sequence: TGTGCCAGCAGAGGACTGTCTGGGGCCAACGTCCTGACTTTC. The variable domain in full, with the rest retrieved from reference TRBV7-6 and TRBJ2-6, is GAGVSQSPRYKVTKRGQDVALRCDPISGHVSLYWYRQALGQGPEFLTYFNYEAQQDKSGLPNDRFSAERPEGSISTLTIQRTEQRDSAMYRCASRGLSGANVLTFGAGSRLTVL.

The chain couples TRBV6-5 to TRBJ1-3; unclear D gene. CDR3 length equals 13 residues. Germline CDR1 reads MNHEY; CDR2 reads SVGAGI. Trimming shortened V by 6 bases and J by 4 bases, and 10 bases separated the two germline ends. CDR3 sequence (DNA): TGTGCCAGCAGCCCCTCCTCCGGAAACACCATATATTTT. Translation gives CASSPSSGNTIYF.

This clone has only a few counts. The V gene is TRBV6-5, the J gene TRBJ1-5; possible D gene TRBD1, 5 bases. This CDR3 has 14 amino acids. Germline V gives CDR1 MNHEY, CDR2 SVGAGI. V lost 8 bases and J 6 bases, leaving 17 bases between the germline ends. CDR3 sequence reads: CASRDYLGVQPQHF. The CDR3 DNA is TGTGCCAGCCGGGACTACCTGGGGGTTCAGCCCCAGCATTTT.

The rearrangement uses TRBV7-2 and TRBJ2-3, with TRBD2 matching 10 bases. There are 17 residues in the CDR3. The ends lost 1 base at V and 3 bases at J; junction bases unmatched: 7. The germline gives CDR1 SGHTA, CDR2 FQGNSA. In DNA form, the CDR3 reads TGTGCCAGCAGCTTAGTCTCCCGAGCGGGAGGGACAGATACGCAGTATTTT. This codes for CASSLVSRAGGTDTQYF. Variable domain in full (rest from reference TRBV7-2 and TRBJ2-3): GAGVSQSPSNKVTEKGKDVELRCDPISGHTALYWYRQSLGQGLEFLIYFQGNSAPDKSGLPSDRFSAERTGGSVSTLTIQRTQQEDSAVYLCASSLVSRAGGTDTQYFGPGTRLTVL.

CDR3 residues: CASSLTANYGYTF. For the CDR3, the DNA is TGTGCCAGCAGTTTAACAGCTAACTATGGCTACACCTTC. The rearrangement links TRBV28 to TRBJ1-2; D gene uncertain. The CDR3 is 13 amino acids. Germline V CDR1 and CDR2: MDHEN, SYDVKM. V was pared by 2 bases and J by 0 bases, with 4 bases between.